The 30 T cell receptor beta chains reported below all come from one sample, sequenced in a study of OX40 agonist ivuxolimab in advanced cancers. Assay used: immunoSEQ multiplex PCR; TCRdb lists only in-frame clones, some missing. This sample has under 90,000 clones, with roughly 90% found just once. This specimen was CD4+ or CD8+ T cells sorted from blood, taken in a trial of the OX40 agonist ivuxolimab. The source of these receptors is an adult with an advanced solid tumor such as melanoma, head and neck, liver or kidney cancer.

This chain links TRBV7-2 with TRBJ2-1, with D unclear. CDR1 and CDR2 from the germline V gene are SGHTA and FQGNSA. This CDR3 has 15 amino acids. V dropped 1 base and J dropped 7 bases, with 14 bases sitting between them. CDR3 amino acids: CASSLGGLMGNEQFF. The DNA for the CDR3 is TGTGCCAGCAGCTTAGGGGGATTGATGGGGAATGAGCAGTTCTTC.

In this sample, this clone turned up a few times. CDR3 sequence reads: CAWSVSSKETQYF. CDR3 coding DNA: TGTGCCTGGAGTGTGTCCAGTAAAGAGACCCAGTACTTC. The chain uses TRBV30 and TRBJ2-5; D call uncertain. The germline V gene encodes CDR1 GTSNPN and CDR2 SVGIG (reference sequence). The CDR3 is made up of 13 amino acids. Trimming pared 0 bases from V and 3 bases from J, leaving 8 bases between.

The rearrangement links TRBV5-4 to TRBJ2-2; D remains unclear. V gave up 4 bases and J gave up 0 bases, with 7 bases separating them. The CDR3 is 14 residues long. The germline V gene has CDR1 SGHNT and CDR2 YYREEE (reference sequence). The CDR3 reads CASSQTSNTGELFF. The CDR3 DNA reads TGTGCCAGCAGCCAAACATCGAACACCGGGGAGCTGTTTTTT. The full variable domain, with the rest looked up from reference TRBV5-4 and TRBJ2-2, is ETGVTQSPTHLIKTRGQQVTLRCSSQSGHNTVSWYQQALGQGPQFIFQYYREEENGRGNFPPRFSGLQFPNYSSELNVNALELDDSALYLCASSQTSNTGELFFGEGSRLTVL.

This clone was seen a handful of times. The chain combines TRBV2 with TRBJ1-6; weak D call: TRBD1 (5 bases). The CDR3 spans 17 residues. Germline loops: CDR1 SNHLY, CDR2 FYNNEI. V lost 5 bases, J lost 3 bases, and 17 bases lay in between. The chain's CDR3 is CASSSRDSHFYNSPLHF. The CDR3 DNA reads as TGTGCCAGCAGTTCCCGAGACAGTCACTTCTATAATTCACCCCTCCACTTT.

This clone is a singleton in its sample. The gene calls are TRBV30 and TRBJ2-7, with 8 bases that match TRBD2. The CDR3 is made up of 12 amino acids. Unmatched junction bases numbered 5, after V lost 8 bases and J lost 2 bases. Germline V CDR1 and CDR2: GTSNPN, SVGIG (reference sequence). CDR3 DNA sequence: TGTGCCGGAAGCGGGGGTGCCTACGAGCAGTACTTC. Protein sequence: CAGSGGAYEQYF. Full variable domain (remainder filled in from reference TRBV30 and TRBJ2-7): SQTIHQWPATLVQPVGSPLSLECTVEGTSNPNLYWYRQAAGRGLQLLFYSVGIGQISSEVPQNLSASRPQDRQFILSSKKLLLSDSGFYLCAGSGGAYEQYFGPGTRLTVT.

J is TRBJ1-2 and V is TRBV7-2, with D perhaps TRBD1 (6 bases). From germline, CDR1 is SGHTA and CDR2 FQGNSA. V gave up 3 bases and J gave up 6 bases, with 11 bases separating them. The CDR3 runs to 13 residues. In DNA form, the CDR3 reads TGTGCCAGCAGCTTTGAGCCAGGGGATGGCTACACCTTC. Its protein is CASSFEPGDGYTF.

The gene calls are TRBV27 and TRBJ1-4; 7 bases match TRBD1. The trim removed 6 bases at V and 1 base at J, leaving 2 bases unmatched. Germline CDR1 and CDR2: MNHEY and SMNVEV (reference sequence). There are 14 residues in the CDR3. The CDR3 is CASSSGGTNEKLFF. The DNA for the CDR3 is TGTGCCAGCAGCTCAGGGGGAACTAATGAAAAACTGTTTTTT.

The J gene is TRBJ1-1, the V gene TRBV27, with 8 bases lining up with TRBD1. This CDR3 spans 15 amino acids. Germline-derived CDR1 and CDR2 are MNHEY and SMNVEV (reference sequence). With 5 bases clipped from V and 0 bases from J, the junction kept 5 bases outside the gene matches. CDR3 residues: CASSRRTGMNTEAFF. CDR3 nucleotides: TGTGCCAGCAGTCGAAGGACAGGGATGAACACTGAAGCTTTCTTT.

The V call is TRBV11-2, the J call TRBJ1-2, with 7 bases fitting TRBD1. With 3 bases clipped from V and 4 bases from J, the junction kept 11 bases outside the gene matches. Germline V gives CDR1 SGHAT, CDR2 FQNNGV. CDR3 size: 16 residues. The CDR3 loop reads CASSFDADRTLYGYTF. The DNA for the CDR3 is TGTGCCAGCAGCTTCGATGCGGACAGGACGCTCTATGGCTACACCTTC.

The V gene is TRBV7-2, the J gene TRBJ2-1; D is ambiguous. V was trimmed by 8 bases and J by 7 bases, leaving 15 bases between them. Looked up from germline, CDR1 is SGHTA and CDR2 is FQGNSA. The CDR3 contains 13 residues. CDR3 protein: CASGTGKGNEQFF. The CDR3 nucleotides are TGTGCCAGCGGAACGGGCAAGGGTAATGAGCAGTTCTTC.

This sequence joins TRBV5-1 and TRBJ2-5; 7 bases match TRBD2. The CDR3 consists of 15 residues. Germline V gives CDR1 SGHRS, CDR2 YFSETQ. J lost 5 bases, V lost 4 bases, and 11 bases had no gene match. In DNA form, the CDR3 reads TGCGCCAGCAGCCCGCAGGGAGGGGAGGGGGAGACCCAGTACTTC. This encodes CASSPQGGEGETQYF.

The rearrangement links TRBV7-9 to TRBJ1-5, with D unresolved. Per the germline V gene, CDR1 is SEHNR and CDR2 is FQNEAQ (reference sequence). The V gene lost 5 bases and the J gene lost 7 bases, with 18 bases spanning the gap. The CDR3 is 15 amino acids. For the CDR3, the DNA is TGTGCCAGCAGCATAGGACGCGGGAGGGAGCAGCCCCAGCATTTT. Translated, it gives CASSIGRGREQPQHF.

CDR3 region: CAWSVRPDTQYF. The CDR3 DNA reads TGTGCCTGGAGTGTCCGGCCGGATACGCAGTATTTT. V is TRBV30 and J is TRBJ2-3; unclear D gene. The germline CDR1 and CDR2 sequences are GTSNPN and SVGIG (reference sequence). Trimming took off 0 bases at V and 6 bases at J, with 7 bases between the two ends. This CDR3 has 12 amino acids.

The chain recombines TRBV15 with TRBJ2-7; 7 bases are shared with TRBD2. The CDR3 has 16 residues. The germline CDR1 and CDR2 sequences are LNHNV and YYDKDF (reference sequence). The junction had 11 bases not matched to a gene; V was cut back by 2 bases and J by 4 bases. The chain's CDR3 is CATSRSGGGEWYEQYF. The CDR3, as DNA: TGTGCCACCAGCAGATCGGGGGGAGGCGAGTGGTACGAGCAGTACTTC.

This chain uses TRBV28 with TRBJ1-2; 8 nucleotides agree with TRBD1. V dropped 6 bases and J dropped 2; count of bases not matched to a gene: 8. Germline V gene sequence: CDR1 MDHEN, CDR2 SYDVKM. This CDR3 contains 15 residues. In DNA, the CDR3 is TGTGCCAGCAGCCCTCCCTGGACAGGGAACTATGGCTACACCTTC. Protein sequence: CASSPPWTGNYGYTF.

This clone occurred a few times. V and J are TRBV11-2 and TRBJ2-3; 8 nucleotides agree with TRBD2. The CDR3 loop spans 16 amino acids. Germline values: CDR1 SGHAT, CDR2 FQNNGV. Unmatched junction bases numbered 9, after V lost 1 base and J lost 6 bases. DNA for the CDR3: TGTGCCAGCAGCTTAGTCGGGGGGGCTTCTTGGGATACGCAGTATTTT. As protein: CASSLVGGASWDTQYF.

CDR3 sequence: CASSQDEGGSYNEQFF. The CDR3 nucleotides read TGCGCCAGCAGCCAAGACGAAGGGGGGTCCTACAATGAGCAGTTCTTC. V usage is TRBV5-1 and J usage is TRBJ2-1; D may be TRBD1 or TRBD2 (6 bases each). Germline-derived CDR1 and CDR2 are SGHRS and YFSETQ. The CDR3 has 16 amino acids. Trimming pared 4 bases from V and 1 base from J, leaving 15 bases between.

The V gene is TRBV6-5, the J gene TRBJ1-1; D perhaps matches TRBD1 (5 bases). The CDR3 runs 15 residues. Per the germline V gene, CDR1 is MNHEY and CDR2 is SVGAGI. The V gene lost 2 bases and the J gene lost 7 bases, with 17 bases spanning the gap. The CDR3 here is CASSYPTERGLEAFF. CDR3 sequence (DNA): TGTGCCAGCAGTTACCCCACAGAGCGGGGCCTTGAAGCTTTCTTT.

The chain uses TRBV19 and TRBJ1-2; D remains unclear. There are 14 residues in the CDR3. Trimming removed 10 bases from V and 0 bases from J, with 15 bases in between. Germline assignment: CDR1 LNHDA and CDR2 SQIVND (reference sequence). CDR3: CATSPLQANYGYTF. DNA of the CDR3: TGTGCCACCAGTCCCCTGCAGGCTAACTATGGCTACACCTTC.

The chain employs TRBV5-1 and TRBJ2-3; 7 bases are a match to TRBD2. The CDR3 spans 14 residues. Trimming removed 4 bases from V and 14 bases from J; junction bases left unmatched: 16. Germline CDR1 SGHRS, CDR2 YFSETQ. The CDR3 is CASSPGGREVGPYF. The CDR3 nucleotides are TGCGCCAGCAGCCCCGGGGGACGGGAGGTCGGCCCGTATTTT.

V is TRBV18 and J is TRBJ1-1; 10 bases are shared with TRBD1. V trimming: 0 bases; J trimming: 3 bases; junction bases outside the gene matches: 1. CDR3 length: 15 residues. Germline assignment: CDR1 KGHSH and CDR2 LQKENI. The CDR3 DNA is TGTGCCAGCTCACCACCGACAGGGGGCGACACTGAAGCTTTCTTT. This translates into CASSPPTGGDTEAFF.

The J gene is TRBJ2-2, the V gene TRBV14, with a weak D call TRBD2 (5 bases). Germline-derived CDR1 and CDR2 are SGHDN and FVKESK. The germline V and J ends were trimmed by 4 bases and 1 base, with 13 bases remaining between them. This CDR3 is 16 amino acids long. The CDR3 nucleotides are TGTGCCAGCAGCCGCCGATTGGCGGGGAACACCGGGGAGCTGTTTTTT. Protein sequence: CASSRRLAGNTGELFF.

This chain connects TRBV4-2 to TRBJ2-1, with D perhaps given as TRBD1 or TRBD2 (7 bases each). Germline CDR1 and CDR2: LGHNA and YNFKEQ. V was trimmed by 0 bases and J by 10 bases, leaving 19 bases between them. The CDR3 extends over 16 amino acids. Written as DNA, the CDR3 is TGTGCCAGCAGCCAAGAGGCAGGGGGGGGCTTATACGAGCAGTTCTTC. The encoded protein is CASSQEAGGGLYEQFF.

The chain recombines TRBV7-2 with TRBJ1-2, with D maybe TRBD1 (6 bases). The V end lost 2 bases, the J end lost 8 bases, and 12 bases lay between the germline ends. Looked up from germline, CDR1 is SGHTA and CDR2 is FQGNSA. There are 13 residues in the CDR3. This chain's CDR3 is CASSLRGTRGYTF. The CDR3 region has the DNA TGTGCCAGCAGCTTAAGGGGGACGAGGGGCTACACCTTC.

The chain is built from TRBV2 and TRBJ1-3, with D uncertain. V gave up 4 bases and J gave up 3 bases, with 7 bases separating them. This CDR3 comprises 13 residues. CDR1 and CDR2 (germline): SNHLY, FYNNEI. The CDR3 sequence is CASSVTGGNTIYF. The CDR3 DNA sequence: TGTGCCAGCAGTGTGACCGGTGGAAACACCATATATTTT.

The chain has TRBV5-1 and TRBJ2-1; D is ambiguous. Germline CDR1 reads SGHRS; CDR2 reads YFSETQ. Trimming shortened V by 1 base and J by 6 bases, and 8 bases separated the two germline ends. This CDR3 comprises 13 residues. Here the CDR3 reads CASSLSVPNEQFF. CDR3 nucleotides: TGCGCCAGCAGCTTGTCTGTACCCAATGAGCAGTTCTTC.

The rearrangement links TRBV4-1 to TRBJ1-1, with a possible D match to TRBD1 (6 bases). The CDR3 has 14 amino acids. With 6 bases removed from V and 1 base from J, the gap between germline ends came to 12 bases. The V gene's germline CDR1 is MGHRA and CDR2 YSYEKL. Written as DNA, the CDR3 is TGCGCCAGCAGGAACAGGGACCCGAACACTGAAGCTTTCTTT. Encoded protein: CASRNRDPNTEAFF.

CDR3 sequence (DNA): TGTGCCAGCCATAACTCACTAGCGGGAGGTAACGAGCAGTTCTTC. Its protein product is CASHNSLAGGNEQFF. This chain joins TRBV2 and TRBJ2-1; 12 positions agree with TRBD2. Germline CDR1 reads SNHLY; CDR2 reads FYNNEI. The CDR3 spans 15 residues. Losses at the gene ends were 8 bases for V and 10 bases for J; bases not matched to a gene: 12. The full variable domain, completed using reference TRBV2 and TRBJ2-1, is EPEVTQTPSHQVTQMGQEVILRCVPISNHLYFYWYRQILGQKVEFLVSFYNNEISEKSEIFDDQFSVERPDGSNFTLKIRSTKLEDSAMYFCASHNSLAGGNEQFFGPGTRLTVL.

The chain has TRBV7-9 and TRBJ1-2; D is uncertain. The CDR3 contains 12 residues. Per the germline V gene, CDR1 is SEHNR and CDR2 is FQNEAQ (reference sequence). Trimming removed 5 bases at V and 4 bases at J, with 8 bases between. The CDR3 sequence: CASSPRGYGYTF. The CDR3 nucleotides are TGTGCCAGCAGCCCTCGCGGCTATGGCTACACCTTC. The whole variable domain, remainder taken from reference TRBV7-9 and TRBJ1-2, is DTGVSQNPRHKITKRGQNVTFRCDPISEHNRLYWYRQTLGQGPEFLTYFQNEAQLEKSRLLSDRFSAERPKGSFSTLEIQRTEQGDSAMYLCASSPRGYGYTFGSGTRLTVV.

The DNA for the CDR3 is TGCGCCAGCAGCCCACCAGGGGGGTTAACTATTAATGGCTACACCTTC. The encoded protein is CASSPPGGLTINGYTF. The chain has TRBV5-1 and TRBJ1-2; 7 bases agree with TRBD1. The CDR3 is 16 residues long. V trimming: 4 bases; J trimming: 6 bases; junction bases outside the gene matches: 15. Germline-derived CDR1 and CDR2 are SGHRS and YFSETQ.